These 26 T cell receptor beta chains were sequenced from one sample in a study of cytomegalovirus exposure and HLA in healthy donors. PCR amplification relied on 60 Vbeta primers (plus 13 Jbeta primers). Assay: immunoSEQ multiplex PCR; the TCRdb copy retains only in-frame clones and omits some. The sample lists some 110,000 clones, roughly 9.1% seen once, with about 5.7% in the top ten. The sample taken for sequencing was PBMCs. The receptor set was obtained from a man aged 35 to 55 in good health and CMV-seropositive.

This clone is termed medium-sized (0.01 to 0.1%). The gene calls are TRBV20-1 and TRBJ2-3; D is unresolved. With 3 bases removed from V and 6 bases from J, the gap between germline ends came to 7 bases. The CDR3 consists of 11 residues. Germline V gives CDR1 DFQATT, CDR2 SNEGSKA (reference sequence). The CDR3 nucleotides are TGCAGTGCTAGGTCCGGGGATACGCAGTATTTT. The encoded protein is CSARSGDTQYF.

This chain links TRBV2 with TRBJ2-3, with D possibly matching TRBD2 (5 bases). The CDR3 extends over 16 amino acids. V lost 2 bases and J 4 bases, leaving 16 bases between the germline ends. The germline gives CDR1 SNHLY, CDR2 FYNNEI. CDR3 loop: CASSERRVEYADTQYF. The CDR3 DNA follows: TGTGCCAGCAGTGAAAGGCGGGTGGAGTATGCAGATACGCAGTATTTT.

This clone was recorded a few times. CDR3 DNA sequence: TGTGCCAGCAGCCCGTGGGACAGCATCAATCAGCCCCAGCATTTT. Translating gives CASSPWDSINQPQHF. This rearrangement joins TRBV6-5 to TRBJ1-5, with 7 bases lining up with TRBD1. The CDR3 length is 15 residues. The germline gives CDR1 MNHEY, CDR2 SVGAGI. V lost 6 bases to trimming and J lost 3 bases; unmatched junction nucleotides: 8.

This clone has more than one count but fewer than ten. This rearrangement joins TRBV27 to TRBJ2-1; 9 positions agree with TRBD2. The CDR3 sequence is 18 residues long. Germline trimming cut 6 bases from V and 2 bases from J; bases unmatched to any gene: 14. Germline V gene data show CDR1 as MNHEY and CDR2 as SMNVEV (reference sequence). The CDR3 sequence is CASRTDYIAGAAYNEQFF. DNA of the CDR3: TGTGCCAGCAGGACGGACTATATAGCGGGGGCAGCCTACAATGAGCAGTTCTTC.

The V gene is TRBV11-3, the J gene TRBJ2-7, with 9 bases that match TRBD1. J lost 4 bases, V lost 6 bases, and 10 bases had no gene match. The CDR3 totals 15 residues. Germline assignment: CDR1 SGHNT and CDR2 YENEEA. CDR3 amino acids: CASSFEGTGIYEQYF. The CDR3 region has the DNA TGTGCCAGCAGTTTCGAGGGGACAGGGATATACGAGCAGTACTTC.

This chain uses TRBV5-4 with TRBJ2-1; 10 bases are shared with TRBD2. V dropped 3 bases and J dropped 6; count of bases not matched to a gene: 12. The CDR3 covers 17 residues. The germline V gene has CDR1 SGHNT and CDR2 YYREEE (reference sequence). This chain's CDR3 is CASSSGLAVSLSNEQFF. Written as DNA, the CDR3 is TGTGCCAGCAGCTCCGGACTAGCGGTCTCGCTTTCCAATGAGCAGTTCTTC.

The chain is built from TRBV19 and TRBJ2-1; tentatively, D is TRBD2 (5 bases). Germline CDR1 reads LNHDA; CDR2 reads SQIVND (reference sequence). CDR3 size: 15 residues. Trimming took off 3 bases at V and 2 bases at J, with 11 bases between the two ends. The CDR3 DNA sequence: TGTGCCAGTAGTATGGGAGCGGAACCCTACAATGAGCAGTTCTTC. Its protein product is CASSMGAEPYNEQFF.

The DNA for the CDR3 is TGTGCCAGCAGCTTATCTTCGGGAGGTGGGGAGCTGTTTTTT. Translated, it gives CASSLSSGGGELFF. V is TRBV7-9 and J is TRBJ2-2; 7 bases match TRBD2. Trimming took 2 bases from V and 8 from J; bases not matched to a gene: 5. Germline assignment: CDR1 SEHNR and CDR2 FQNEAQ (reference sequence). The CDR3 totals 14 residues.

The V and J genes are TRBV6-1 and TRBJ2-7, with 7 bases fitting TRBD1. J was trimmed by 2 bases and V by 5 bases; bases with no gene match: 6. There are 14 residues in the CDR3. The germline V gene encodes CDR1 MNHNS and CDR2 SASEGT. The CDR3 coding sequence is TGTGCCAGCAGTATCGGGACAGACACCTACGAGCAGTACTTC. Translating gives CASSIGTDTYEQYF.

Regarding this clone: A far larger clone is just one base off, so this is likely a read error. This is likely a read error, given that the CDR3 carries no conserved phenylalanine or tryptophan at its end. The J gene is TRBJ1-3, the V gene TRBV2; 9 nucleotides line up with TRBD1. Germline CDR1 reads SNHLY; CDR2 reads FYNNEI. This CDR3 comprises 13 residues. Germline trimming cut 6 bases from V and 8 bases from J; bases unmatched to any gene: 5. As DNA, the CDR3 is TGTGCCAGCAGCTTCCGGACAGGGGACACCATATATTTG. This encodes CASSFRTGDTIYL.

The sample holds a few counts of this clone. The rearrangement uses TRBV6-6 and TRBJ2-7, with TRBD1 matching over 8 bases. The CDR3 loop spans 14 amino acids. The germline V gene encodes CDR1 MNHNY and CDR2 SVGAGI (reference sequence). The V gene end was trimmed by 5 bases and the J gene end by 4 bases; junction bases not matched to a gene: 7. In nucleotides, the CDR3 is TGTGCCAGCAGTCCTGGACAGGGTGGGTACGAGCAGTACTTC. Translation: CASSPGQGGYEQYF.

This clone was counted many times. J is TRBJ2-2 and V is TRBV6-4, with D tentatively TRBD2 (6 bases). Deletions cut 2 bases from V and 2 bases from J, with 6 bases between. The CDR3 loop spans 14 amino acids. Germline CDR1 MRHNA, CDR2 SNTAGT. CDR3 nucleotides: TGTGCCAGCAGTGACGGGACTAACACCGGGGAGCTGTTTTTT. Amino acids: CASSDGTNTGELFF.

The V call is TRBV27, the J call TRBJ2-4, with D hard to call. The CDR3 covers 15 residues. V was trimmed by 6 bases and J by 0 bases, leaving 12 bases between them. The germline gives CDR1 MNHEY, CDR2 SMNVEV (reference sequence). CDR3 loop: CASSEITLAKNIQYF. CDR3 nucleotides: TGTGCCAGCAGCGAGATCACTTTAGCCAAAAACATTCAGTACTTC.

There are a few counts of this clone. The chain has TRBV28 and TRBJ1-2; D gene uncertain. The CDR3 runs 14 residues. The V gene's germline CDR1 is MDHEN and CDR2 SYDVKM. The V and J ends lost 6 bases and 3 bases respectively, with 14 bases between them. CDR3 in DNA: TGTGCCAGCAGCCCCTTGGGGAGTGACTATGGCTACACCTTC. Translated, it gives CASSPLGSDYGYTF.

This clone was detected only a few times. The V call is TRBV6-5, the J call TRBJ1-3, with D possibly TRBD1 on 6 matching bases. CDR1 is MNHEY and CDR2 is SVGAGI in the germline V gene. With 6 bases removed from V and 0 bases from J, the gap between germline ends came to 12 bases. The CDR3 runs to 15 residues. CDR3 protein: CASRVQGSSGNTIYF. For the CDR3, the DNA is TGTGCCAGCAGGGTACAGGGTAGCTCTGGAAACACCATATATTTT.

The chain uses TRBV9 and TRBJ2-3; D remains unclear. Deletions cut 0 bases from V and 6 bases from J, with 11 bases between. Germline values: CDR1 SGDLS, CDR2 YYNGEE. This CDR3 has 14 residues. The CDR3 sequence is CASSVAAPGDTQYF. For the CDR3, the DNA is TGTGCCAGCAGCGTAGCGGCCCCCGGGGATACGCAGTATTTT. The variable domain in full, completed from reference TRBV9 and TRBJ2-3, reads DSGVTQTPKHLITATGQRVTLRCSPRSGDLSVYWYQQSLDQGLQFLIQYYNGEERAKGNILERFSAQQFPDLHSELNLSSLELGDSALYFCASSVAAPGDTQYFGPGTRLTVL.

CDR3 in amino acids: CASSSGNQPQHF. In nucleotides, the CDR3 is TGTGCCAGCAGCTCAGGGAATCAGCCCCAGCATTTT. This rearrangement joins TRBV5-4 to TRBJ1-5; weak D call: TRBD1 (5 bases). Germline CDR1 SGHNT, CDR2 YYREEE (reference sequence). The CDR3 length is 12 residues. V dropped 3 bases and J dropped 4 bases, with 5 bases sitting between them.

The gene calls are TRBV7-2 and TRBJ2-7, with no clear D. CDR3 length: 12 residues. V dropped 3 bases and J dropped 6 bases, with 9 bases sitting between them. From germline, CDR1 is SGHTA and CDR2 FQGNSA. CDR3 coding DNA: TGTGCCAGCAGCTTTGTACAGAGCGAGCAGTACTTC. It translates to CASSFVQSEQYF.

This chain connects TRBV11-3 to TRBJ1-1; D unresolved. Trimming removed 0 bases at V and 1 base at J, with 3 bases between. The CDR3 has 13 residues. Germline values: CDR1 SGHNT, CDR2 YENEEA. Here the CDR3 reads CASSLEANTEAFF. In DNA, the CDR3 is TGTGCCAGCAGCTTAGAGGCGAACACTGAAGCTTTCTTT.

The chain employs TRBV15 and TRBJ2-7; 8 bases match TRBD2. Trimming cost V 1 base and J 3 bases; bases outside gene matches: 2. The germline V gene encodes CDR1 LNHNV and CDR2 YYDKDF (reference sequence). The CDR3 runs to 14 residues. The CDR3 loop reads CATSRGGLVYEQYF. The CDR3 DNA is TGTGCCACCAGCAGAGGGGGACTAGTCTACGAGCAGTACTTC.

This clone turned up a few times. This chain joins TRBV4-2 and TRBJ2-5; 10 nucleotides line up with TRBD1. The ends lost 0 bases at V and 5 bases at J; junction bases unmatched: 3. CDR3 length: 15 residues. Germline V gene data show CDR1 as LGHNA and CDR2 as YNFKEQ. In nucleotides, the CDR3 is TGTGCCAGCAGCCAAGAAGGACAGGGGGGTGAGACCCAGTACTTC. This encodes CASSQEGQGGETQYF.

This clone has only a few counts. The CDR3 here is CASSLGYQISSGTQYF. CDR3 DNA sequence: TGTGCCAGCAGCTTAGGGTATCAGATCTCCTCGGGGACCCAGTACTTC. V usage is TRBV11-2 and J usage is TRBJ2-5; D unclear. The germline V and J ends were trimmed by 1 base and 7 bases, with 19 bases remaining between them. CDR3 length: 16 amino acids. Per germline, CDR1 SGHAT and CDR2 FQNNGV.

This clone has a handful of counts. The chain is built from TRBV2 and TRBJ1-4; TRBD1 might be the D (6 bases). Germline CDR1 SNHLY, CDR2 FYNNEI. CDR3 length equals 14 residues. Trimming cost V 4 bases and J 7 bases, with 13 bases left between them. The CDR3 sequence is CASSVSQGREKLFF. The DNA for the CDR3 is TGTGCCAGCAGTGTATCTCAGGGGCGTGAAAAACTGTTTTTT.

The chain joins TRBV6-1 to TRBJ2-7; TRBD2 matches at 7 bases. V was clipped by 1 base and J by 5 bases; unmatched bases: 8. Germline loops: CDR1 MNHNS, CDR2 SASEGT. The CDR3 is made up of 15 amino acids. CDR3 coding DNA: TGTGCCAGCAGTGAAGTGGGCGGGAGTAACAACGAGCAGTACTTC. Amino acids: CASSEVGGSNNEQYF.

There are a few counts of this clone. V gene TRBV10-2 combines with J gene TRBJ2-1; no reliable D call. With 7 bases removed from V and 4 bases from J, the gap between germline ends came to 11 bases. The CDR3 consists of 13 residues. Germline assignment: CDR1 WSHSY and CDR2 SAAADI. CDR3 sequence reads: CASTTSTYNEQFF. CDR3 sequence (DNA): TGCGCCAGCACGACAAGCACTTACAATGAGCAGTTCTTC.

The chain joins TRBV5-4 to TRBJ1-1; D uncertain. V was shortened by 2 bases and J by 3 bases, with 8 bases between the two germline ends. CDR1 is SGHNT and CDR2 is YYREEE in the germline V gene (reference sequence). The CDR3 has 13 amino acids. The CDR3 DNA reads as TGTGCCAGCAGCTTTCCATCGGACACTGAAGCTTTCTTT. Translation: CASSFPSDTEAFF.